Presented here are 14 T cell receptor beta chains from one specimen sequenced in a study of T cell responses to AZD1222 COVID-19 vaccine. Assay used: immunoSEQ multiplex PCR; TCRdb lists only in-frame clones, some missing. The sample has under 110,000 clones; about nine tenths are singletons. The material was peripheral blood, obtained 28 days after the second AZD1222 dose. Every receptor here comes from an adult who received the AZD1222 COVID-19 vaccine.

CDR3 in DNA: TGTGCCAGCACCTCCGGGACAGTCTATGGCTACACCTTC. The encoded protein is CASTSGTVYGYTF. The V gene is TRBV6-5, the J gene TRBJ1-2, with 7 bases that match TRBD1. The CDR3 runs to 13 residues. With V trimmed by 7 bases and J by 4 bases, 6 bases remained unmatched. Germline CDR1 and CDR2: MNHEY and SVGAGI.

This chain connects TRBV24-1 to TRBJ2-1, with 8 bases fitting TRBD2. With V trimmed by 4 bases and J by 4 bases, 11 bases remained unmatched. This CDR3 has 17 residues. Germline V CDR1 and CDR2: KGHDR, SFDVKD. The CDR3 protein is CATSDPGVASGYNEQFF. CDR3 coding DNA: TGTGCCACCAGTGACCCCGGGGTTGCTAGCGGGTACAATGAGCAGTTCTTC.

The V gene is TRBV19, the J gene TRBJ1-3, with 7 bases fitting TRBD1. Germline V gene data show CDR1 as LNHDA and CDR2 as SQIVND (reference sequence). This CDR3 is 14 amino acids long. Trimming cost V 9 bases and J 0 bases; bases outside gene matches: 5. As DNA, the CDR3 is TGTGCCAGCTGGGACAGCAGCTCTGGAAACACCATATATTTT. Its translation is CASWDSSSGNTIYF.

The chain recombines TRBV7-2 with TRBJ1-5, with D possibly matching TRBD1 (5 bases). Germline V lookup: CDR1 SGHTA, CDR2 FQGNSA. This CDR3 contains 16 residues. Trimming pared 1 base from V and 0 bases from J, leaving 10 bases between. CDR3: CASSLVGTNSNQPQHF. In nucleotides, the CDR3 is TGTGCCAGCAGCTTAGTCGGGACTAATAGCAATCAGCCCCAGCATTTT. The variable domain in full, with the rest retrieved from reference TRBV7-2 and TRBJ1-5, is GAGVSQSPSNKVTEKGKDVELRCDPISGHTALYWYRQSLGQGLEFLIYFQGNSAPDKSGLPSDRFSAERTGGSVSTLTIQRTQQEDSAVYLCASSLVGTNSNQPQHFGDGTRLSIL.

A few counts support this clone. V gene TRBV25-1 combines with J gene TRBJ2-2, with D perhaps TRBD1 (5 bases). Germline CDR1 MGHDK, CDR2 SYGVNS. The V end was cut by 3 bases, the J end by 6 bases, with 11 bases between. This CDR3 contains 14 residues. This CDR3 is CASSDSLGAGELFF. The DNA for the CDR3 is TGTGCCAGCAGTGATTCATTAGGGGCCGGGGAGCTGTTTTTT.

V gene TRBV19 combines with J gene TRBJ1-2; maybe TRBD1 (5 bases). The CDR3 extends over 15 amino acids. V shed 7 bases and J shed 0 bases, with 15 bases lying between them. CDR1 LNHDA and CDR2 SQIVND come from the germline V gene (reference sequence). The CDR3: CASNFEQAANYGYTF. The CDR3 coding sequence is TGTGCCAGTAATTTCGAACAGGCCGCTAACTATGGCTACACCTTC.

The V gene is TRBV3-1 (or the pseudogene TRBV3-2), the J gene TRBJ2-6; a weak D match, TRBD2 (5 bases). Germline lookup yields CDR1 LGHDT and CDR2 YNNKEL (reference sequence). The germline V and J ends were trimmed by 4 bases and 3 bases, with 19 bases remaining between them. The CDR3 runs 18 residues. The CDR3 DNA follows: TGTGCCAGCAGCCCTCGACGAGGGTCTCGTGGTGGGGCCAACGTCCTGACTTTC. Amino acid sequence: CASSPRRGSRGGANVLTF.

Concerning this clone itself: In the same sample, other DNA sequences code for this CDR3. DNA of the CDR3: TGTGCCAGTAGTATCTCGGGTTCCTATGGCTACACCTTC. It is translated as CASSISGSYGYTF. J is TRBJ1-2 and V is TRBV19; unclear D gene. This CDR3 is built from 13 residues. Germline CDR1 is LNHDA and CDR2 is SQIVND (reference sequence). Trimming removed 3 bases at V and 4 bases at J, with 9 bases between. Full variable domain (outside the CDR3, taken from reference TRBV19 and TRBJ1-2): DGGITQSPKYLFRKEGQNVTLSCEQNLNHDAMYWYRQDPGQGLRLIYYSQIVNDFQKGDIAEGYSVSREKKESFPLTVTSAQKNPTAFYLCASSISGSYGYTFGSGTRLTVV.

The chain is built from TRBV3-1 (or the pseudogene TRBV3-2) and TRBJ2-3; D may be TRBD2 (7 bases). The CDR3 covers 11 residues. Trimming pared 9 bases from V and 8 bases from J, leaving 12 bases between. Germline CDR1 reads LGHDT; CDR2 reads YNNKEL (reference sequence). CDR3 coding DNA: TGTGCCAGTGGCGCGGGGGCTACGCAGTATTTT. This codes for CASGAGATQYF.

V gene TRBV19 combines with J gene TRBJ2-7; 8 nucleotides match TRBD1. Germline values: CDR1 LNHDA, CDR2 SQIVND (reference sequence). This CDR3 is built from 14 residues. Trimming at V came to 1 base and at J to 2 bases, leaving 1 base not matched to a gene. The CDR3 protein is CASSIGTGPYEQYF. CDR3 in DNA: TGTGCCAGTAGTATAGGGACAGGGCCCTACGAGCAGTACTTC.

This rearrangement joins TRBV27 to TRBJ1-5, with TRBD1 as a possible D gene (6 bases). The CDR3 runs to 14 residues. V shed 6 bases and J shed 5 bases, with 14 bases lying between them. The germline gives CDR1 MNHEY, CDR2 SMNVEV (reference sequence). The CDR3 DNA sequence: TGTGCCAGCAGGCCCACGGGGGGGCATCAGCCCCAGCATTTT. This gives the protein CASRPTGGHQPQHF.

The chain carries TRBV18 and TRBJ2-3, with 7 bases lining up with TRBD1. The CDR3 is 16 residues long. The V gene end was trimmed by 0 bases and the J gene end by 3 bases; junction bases not matched to a gene: 6. From germline, CDR1 is KGHSH and CDR2 LQKENI. The CDR3 DNA reads TGTGCCAGCTCACCACCCTCAGGGGGTATGACAGATACGCAGTATTTT. Its translation: CASSPPSGGMTDTQYF.

This clone was detected only once. This chain connects TRBV10-3 to TRBJ2-7, with a weak D call TRBD2 (5 bases). The CDR3 is 13 amino acids. Trimming removed 2 bases from V and 2 bases from J, with 7 bases in between. Per germline, CDR1 ENHRY and CDR2 SYGVKD. The CDR3 is CAISEAGTYEQYF. For the CDR3, the DNA is TGTGCCATCAGTGAGGCCGGGACCTACGAGCAGTACTTC.

The chain couples TRBV4-3 to TRBJ2-7; D gene ambiguous. The CDR3 spans 14 residues. The germline V gene encodes CDR1 LGHNA and CDR2 YSLEER. The ends were cut back, 1 base at V and 2 bases at J, with 9 bases in the middle. The CDR3 reads CASSQGLGTYEQYF. CDR3 DNA sequence: TGCGCCAGCAGCCAAGGTCTGGGGACCTACGAGCAGTACTTC.